A selection of T cell receptor beta chains follows, all from one sample in a study of cytomegalovirus exposure and HLA in healthy donors. TCRdb's copy holds only in-frame clones and misses some; the assay was immunoSEQ multiplex PCR. The table has under 200,000 clones, roughly 80% seen once. Sequencing input: PBMCs. These receptors all stem from a male donor in good health and CMV-seropositive. The CDR3 runs from the conserved cysteine through the conserved F or W. A D gene is named only where the DNA matches it firmly. Clone size is given for some rows only: seen once, a few or many times, or a class if the clone is expanded.

TGTGCCAGCAGCGCCTCCCCGGGAGGTGGCGTCGAGCAGTACTTC | CASSASPGGGVEQYF | NA | TRBJ2-7 | TRBD2 | TRBV9
TGCGCCAGCAGCTTGGTAAATCAGGGGCGGAACACCGGGGAGCTGTTTTTT | CASSLVNQGRNTGELFF | NA | TRBJ2-2 | NA | TRBV5-1
TGTGCCAGGACAGGGAAGACCTCTGGGGCCAACGGCCTGACTTTC | CARTGKTSGANGLTF | NA | TRBJ2-6 | TRBD1 | TRBV30
TGTGCCAGCAGCTTGCAGGGGGCGAATGAAAAACTGTTTTTT | CASSLQGANEKLFF | few | TRBJ1-4 | TRBD1 | TRBV5-4
TGCGCCAGCCTCCCCGGTCCACAGGGCAACTATGGCTACACCTTC | CASLPGPQGNYGYTF | NA | TRBJ1-2 | NA | TRBV5-1
TGTGCCAGCAGCTTAGGTCCGGCGGGGGGCTTCACAGATACGCAGTATTTT | CASSLGPAGGFTDTQYF | once | TRBJ2-3 | TRBD2 | TRBV7-2
TGTGCCAGTAAAACAGGGGGCGCTAACTATGGCTACACCTTC | CASKTGGANYGYTF | NA | TRBJ1-2 | TRBD1 | TRBV28
TGTGCCAGCAGATCCGGGACAGGGGGCAATCAGCCCCAGCATTTT | CASRSGTGGNQPQHF | few | TRBJ1-5 | TRBD1 | TRBV27
TGTGCCAGCACACATCGCTCTTCTGGCGGGAGGTCGGGGCAGTTCTTC | CASTHRSSGGRSGQFF | NA | TRBJ2-1 | TRBD2 | TRBV2
TGTGCCAGCAGCGTAGCTGGACACTCCTACGAGCAGTACTTC | CASSVAGHSYEQYF | few | TRBJ2-7 | NA | TRBV9
TGTGCCAGCAGCCCTGGGGAGGGACTGGGGCCCCAGCATTTT | CASSPGEGLGPQHF | once | TRBJ1-5 | NA | TRBV9
TGTGCCAGCAGTCCTATAGCGGGGAGATCTGTCGAGCAGTACTTC | CASSPIAGRSVEQYF | NA | TRBJ2-7 | TRBD2 | TRBV28
TGTGCCAGCAGCTTAGGTGGCCTGAACACTGAAGCTTTCTTT | CASSLGGLNTEAFF | NA | TRBJ1-1 | NA | TRBV7-2
TGTGCCAGTAGTACGGGTGGAGGTTCACCCCTCCACTTT | CASSTGGGSPLHF | NA | TRBJ1-6 | NA | TRBV19
TGTGCCAGCAGTGACGGAACGAGGGAGACCCAGTACTTC | CASSDGTRETQYF | NA | TRBJ2-5 | NA | TRBV6-1
TGTGCCAGCAGTGGCCTAGACAGGGGGCGCGGCTACGAGCAGTACTTC | CASSGLDRGRGYEQYF | NA | TRBJ2-7 | TRBD1 | TRBV6-1
TGTGCCGTAAGGGACAGGGGGCGAGGGTATGGCTACACCTTC | CAVRDRGRGYGYTF | NA | TRBJ1-2 | TRBD1 | TRBV11-2
TGTGCCAGCAGTACACGACAGGGTTCGAATTCACCCCTCCACTTT | CASSTRQGSNSPLHF | NA | TRBJ1-6 | TRBD1 | TRBV27
TGTGCCAGCAGCTTAGAGGTGGGACTCTACGAGCAGTACTTC | CASSLEVGLYEQYF | NA | TRBJ2-7 | NA | TRBV11-2
TGTGCCAGCAGCCCAAGACAGGGTGTGAATTCACCCCTCCACTTT | CASSPRQGVNSPLHF | once | TRBJ1-6 | TRBD1 | TRBV7-6
TGCGCCAGCAGCCAAGATTTGGCTGATACGCAGTATTTT | CASSQDLADTQYF | NA | TRBJ2-3 | NA | TRBV4-3
TGTGCCAGCAGTACCGGGGACAGGGAGAATCAGCCCCAGCATTTT | CASSTGDRENQPQHF | NA | TRBJ1-5 | TRBD1 | TRBV28
TGTGCCAGCAGCTTTACTCGCCCGGGCAATGAGCAGTTCTTC | CASSFTRPGNEQFF | NA | TRBJ2-1 | NA | TRBV6-5
TGCGCCAGCAGCTTCCTACTAGCGGGAGATGGCAATGAGCAGTTCTTC | CASSFLLAGDGNEQFF | few | TRBJ2-1 | TRBD2 | TRBV5-1
TGTGCCAGCAGCTTAAATGGACAGGCCGAATTGCGGGAAAAACTGTTTTTT | CASSLNGQAELREKLFF | NA | TRBJ1-4 | TRBD1 | TRBV11-2
TGTGCCAGCAGCCTCCCCTCCTACGAGCAGTACTTC | CASSLPSYEQYF | once | TRBJ2-7 | NA | TRBV7-9
TGTGCCAGCAGCTACACAGGGCGGGAGCAGTACTTC | CASSYTGREQYF | NA | TRBJ2-7 | NA | TRBV6-5
TGCGCCAGCAGCCAAACCGGGACAGGGACCGGTGAGCAGTTCTTC | CASSQTGTGTGEQFF | NA | TRBJ2-1 | TRBD1 | TRBV4-1
TGTGCCAGCTCCCAACGAGCCTACAATGAGCAGTTCTTC | CASSQRAYNEQFF | NA | TRBJ2-1 | NA | TRBV27
TGTGCCAGCAGCCCTGGACGGAGGAGCTCCTACGAGCAGTACTTC | CASSPGRRSSYEQYF | NA | TRBJ2-7 | NA | TRBV28
TGTGCCAGCAGCGTCGAGACAGATACGCAGTATTTT | CASSVETDTQYF | NA | TRBJ2-3 | NA | TRBV9
TGTGCCAGCAGTTTGGGAGGACAGGGGACCGAGCAGTACTTC | CASSLGGQGTEQYF | NA | TRBJ2-7 | TRBD1 | TRBV27
TGTGCCAGCAGCAAAGCCAGGGCCCGGACTAGCGGGAGAGACACCGGGGAGCTGTTTTTT | CASSKARARTSGRDTGELFF | NA | TRBJ2-2 | NA | TRBV21-1
TGTGCCAGTAGTATCGTCGGGGGGGGTAAGGAGCAGTACTTC | CASSIVGGGKEQYF | few | TRBJ2-7 | TRBD2 | TRBV19
TGTGCCAGCAGCTTAGGAGACTACCCGCGGGGCGAGCAGTACTTC | CASSLGDYPRGEQYF | NA | TRBJ2-7 | NA | TRBV7-2
TGTGCCAGCTCACCAGAGATCGTGAGCAATCAGCCCCAGCATTTT | CASSPEIVSNQPQHF | NA | TRBJ1-5 | NA | TRBV18